This T cell receptor beta chain was recovered during a study of OX40 agonist ivuxolimab in advanced cancers. With 0 bases removed from V and 6 bases from J, the gap between germline ends came to 24 bases. The CDR3 has 18 residues. CDR1 is SGHNT, CDR2 YYREEE, per germline (reference sequence). Sequenced by immunoSEQ multiplex PCR; TCRdb stores in-frame clones only, minus some. Found here are some 37,000 clones, roughly 82% of them singletons; the top ten hold around 1.8%. Sequenced material: CD4+ or CD8+ T cells sorted from blood, taken in a trial of the OX40 agonist ivuxolimab. This receptor was taken from an adult with an advanced solid tumor such as melanoma, head and neck, liver or kidney cancer. The chain joins TRBV5-4 to TRBJ1-2; TRBD1 is a possible D gene (5 bases). CDR3 nucleotide sequence: TGTGCCAGCAGCTTGGGGGGGTTCCAGAGTTTAGGGAATGATGGCTACACCTTC. Translation gives CASSLGGFQSLGNDGYTF. Variable domain in full (rest from reference TRBV5-4 and TRBJ1-2): ETGVTQSPTHLIKTRGQQVTLRCSSQSGHNTVSWYQQALGQGPQFIFQYYREEENGRGNFPPRFSGLQFPNYSSELNVNALELDDSALYLCASSLGGFQSLGNDGYTFGSGTRLTVV.